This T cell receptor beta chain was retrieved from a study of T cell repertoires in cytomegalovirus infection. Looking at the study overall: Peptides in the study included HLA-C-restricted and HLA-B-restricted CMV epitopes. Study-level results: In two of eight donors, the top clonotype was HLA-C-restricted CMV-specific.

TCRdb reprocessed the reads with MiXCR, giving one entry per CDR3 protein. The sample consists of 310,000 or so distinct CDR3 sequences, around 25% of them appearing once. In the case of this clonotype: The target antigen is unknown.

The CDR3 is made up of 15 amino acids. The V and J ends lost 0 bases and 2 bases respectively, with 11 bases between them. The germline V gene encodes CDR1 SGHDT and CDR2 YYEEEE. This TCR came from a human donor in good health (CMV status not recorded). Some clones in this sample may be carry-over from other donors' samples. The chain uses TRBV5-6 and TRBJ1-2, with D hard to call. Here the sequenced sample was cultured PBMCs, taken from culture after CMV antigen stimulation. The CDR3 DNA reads TGTGCCAGCAGCTTGGTTGGCGGAGGAAACTATGGCTACACCTTC. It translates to CASSLVGGGNYGYTF.